This TCR beta chain was sequenced during a study of T cells in Graves' hyperthyroidism and ophthalmopathy. TCR beta CDR3 region amplification was performed from RNA transcripts. First-round RT-PCR with HTBI primers amplified the TCR CDR3 region. MiXCR, run by TCRdb on the multiplex PCR reads, gives a single entry per CDR3 protein. The repertoire has about half a million distinct CDR3 sequences, about 20% of them found once; the top ten carry roughly 47%. As to this clonotype: Its matching antigen is unknown.

Study results and limitations: Progression to ophthalmopathy was predicted a median of about six months early.

V was pared by 6 bases and J by 6 bases, with 13 bases of the junction left unmatched. The CDR3 contains 14 residues. The germline V gene has CDR1 DFQATT and CDR2 SNEGSKA (reference sequence). Input material: blood. This receptor was identified in a middle-aged man with Graves' ophthalmopathy. This chain joins TRBV20-1 and TRBJ2-7; 8 nucleotides line up with TRBD2. CDR3: CSAHAPREVAEQYF. DNA of the CDR3: TGCAGTGCCCATGCTCCGCGGGAGGTCGCCGAGCAGTACTTC.